Included here is one T cell receptor (beta chain) sequence, with context. The CDR3 consists of 13 residues. Germline values: CDR1 SGHKS, CDR2 YYEKEE (reference sequence). Trimming cost V 1 base and J 1 base, with 5 bases left between them. This specimen belongs to a study of T cells after somatic rescue of genetic block. Here immunoSEQ multiplex PCR was the method, and the copy in TCRdb shows in-frame clones only, minus some. The data contain under 150,000 clones, around nine tenths of them singletons. The sequencing sample was made of peripheral blood mononuclear cells (PBMCs). The chain links TRBV5-5 to TRBJ1-1; D not certain. The clonotype was recovered from a woman in her late teens or twenties. The CDR3 sequence: CASSLPENTEAFF. The CDR3, as DNA: TGTGCCAGCAGCTTGCCTGAGAACACTGAAGCTTTCTTT.